This T cell receptor (beta chain) was captured by sequencing in a study of TIL therapy for anti-PD-1-resistant metastatic lung cancer. Whole-study results and caveats: Many TIL product clones were absent from baseline tumor, suggesting clonal contraction.

The CDR3 has 15 amino acids. CDR1 is LNHDA, CDR2 SQIVND, per germline (reference sequence). With 6 bases clipped from V and 3 bases from J, the junction kept 8 bases outside the gene matches. Sequencing used immunoSEQ v3. Profiling relied on immunoSEQ multiplex PCR, and the TCRdb table lists in-frame clones only, not all of them. The data show roughly 92,000 clones, roughly 65% seen once. Turning to this clone: The antigen is not known.

Time point given: pre-treatment sample, taken before nivolumab and TIL therapy. Most excised metastases sampled were pleural nodules or supraclavicular lymph nodes. The chain couples TRBV19 to TRBJ2-7; 10 bases line up with TRBD1. The material sequenced was tumor tissue, taken at baseline. The receptor comes from a person aged 25 to 85 with non-small cell lung cancer. The CDR3 DNA follows: TGTGCCAGTAGCAAACCGGGACAGGGGTTCTACGAGCAGTACTTC. Protein product: CASSKPGQGFYEQYF. The full variable domain, rest sourced from reference TRBV19 and TRBJ2-7, is DGGITQSPKYLFRKEGQNVTLSCEQNLNHDAMYWYRQDPGQGLRLIYYSQIVNDFQKGDIAEGYSVSREKKESFPLTVTSAQKNPTAFYLCASSKPGQGFYEQYFGPGTRLTVT.